The 23 T cell receptor beta chains listed next were all sequenced from one sample in a study of breast tumors, draining lymph nodes, adjacent tissues. TCRdb reprocessed the multiplex PCR reads via MiXCR and lists one record per CDR3 protein. The sample has approximately 13,000 distinct CDR3 sequences; 30% to 45% are singletons. The sample was breast tumor tissue. These receptors all come from a female donor with breast cancer. Some clones in this sample may be carry-over from other donors' samples.

The chain employs TRBV7-3 and TRBJ1-6; tentatively, D is TRBD1 (5 bases). This CDR3 is built from 14 residues. Trimming removed 2 bases at V and 4 bases at J, with 6 bases between. CDR1 is SGHTA and CDR2 is FQGTGA in the germline V gene. CDR3 bases: TGTGCCAGCAGCTTACAGGGTTATAATTCACCCCTCCACTTT. Translation gives CASSLQGYNSPLHF.

This clonotype is labeled large (0.1 to 1%). The chain recombines TRBV10-3 with TRBJ1-3, with D maybe TRBD1 (6 bases). The CDR3 loop spans 13 amino acids. Germline assignment: CDR1 ENHRY and CDR2 SYGVKD. V was shortened by 7 bases and J by 2 bases, with 9 bases between the two germline ends. In DNA, the CDR3 is TGTGCCATCAAGGGGGGTCCTGGAAACACCATATATTTT. It encodes CAIKGGPGNTIYF.

This clonotype was found many times. The V call is TRBV24-1, the J call TRBJ2-5, with D maybe TRBD2 (7 bases). This CDR3 has 15 amino acids. The V and J ends lost 5 bases and 0 bases respectively, with 12 bases between them. Germline V gene data show CDR1 as KGHDR and CDR2 as SFDVKD. The CDR3, as DNA: TGTGCCACCAGTGGGGGGGGCCGAAACCAAGAGACCCAGTACTTC. Its protein product is CATSGGGRNQETQYF.

This chain uses TRBV6-1 with TRBJ1-6; TRBD1 might be the D (5 bases). Germline CDR1 reads MNHNS; CDR2 reads SASEGT. The CDR3 loop spans 17 amino acids. Trimming stripped 3 bases from V and 7 bases from J, with 19 bases between. The CDR3 DNA sequence: TGTGCCAGCAGTGATTCCTGGGGGTCCTCTCGGAATTCACCCCTCCACTTT. Translated: CASSDSWGSSRNSPLHF.

This clonotype is classed as medium-sized. The chain combines TRBV6-1 with TRBJ1-6, with 7 bases that match TRBD1. This CDR3 has 15 amino acids. J gave up 11 bases and V 6 bases, and 13 bases lay outside the gene matches. Germline V gene data show CDR1 as MNHNS and CDR2 as SASEGT. The CDR3 DNA is TGTGCCAGCAGCGAAAAGGGGGCCTCCGGGGCACCCCTCCACTTT. It is translated as CASSEKGASGAPLHF.

The chain recombines TRBV28 with TRBJ1-3, with a tentative D call TRBD1 (5 bases). The CDR3 spans 16 residues. V lost 5 bases and J lost 3, with 17 bases in between. Germline CDR1 is MDHEN and CDR2 is SYDVKM. The CDR3 nucleotides are TGTGCCAGCAGTCGACTCGGGGGAGGGATTGGAAACACCATATATTTT. Its protein is CASSRLGGGIGNTIYF.

This clonotype has at least ten counts. V gene TRBV12-3 or TRBV12-4 combines with J gene TRBJ2-1; D is unresolved. The CDR3 consists of 13 residues. Between the trimmed V and J ends, which lost 5 bases and 8 bases, there was a span of 13 bases. The DNA of the CDR3 is TGTGCCAGCAGTCCCGATGACCTCTATGAGCAGTTCTTC. It specifies CASSPDDLYEQFF.

This clonotype was seen at least ten times. This rearrangement joins TRBV5-6 to TRBJ2-1; D unclear. Deletions cut 3 bases from V and 5 bases from J, with 3 bases between. CDR3 size: 11 residues. Germline assignment: CDR1 SGHDT and CDR2 YYEEEE. The DNA of the CDR3 is TGTGCCAGCAGCTGGCACAATGAGCAGTTCTTC. Protein product: CASSWHNEQFF.

This clonotype has at least ten counts. The genes are TRBV5-4 and TRBJ2-2, with 7 bases fitting TRBD1. The CDR3 has 16 residues. Unmatched junction bases numbered 7, after V lost 3 bases and J lost 2 bases. Germline V gene data show CDR1 as SGHNT and CDR2 as YYREEE (reference sequence). For the CDR3, the DNA is TGTGCCAGCAGCTCGAAGGGACAGAGAAACACCGGGGAGCTGTTTTTT. It is translated as CASSSKGQRNTGELFF.

There are many counts of this clonotype. The gene calls are TRBV11-3 and TRBJ2-5; D is uncertain. This CDR3 is built from 13 residues. The V gene's germline CDR1 is SGHNT and CDR2 YENEEA. The V gene lost 5 bases and the J gene lost 4 bases, with 11 bases spanning the gap. The CDR3 DNA is TGTGCCAGCAGCCCCCCGCTCCCAGAGACCCAGTACTTC. It yields the protein CASSPPLPETQYF.

Notes on this clonotype: Since the CDR3 does not end with the conserved phenylalanine or tryptophan, this likely comes from a read error. The CDR3 coding sequence is TGCAGTGCTAGAGACCAGGTTGGCTACACCCTC. It encodes CSARDQVGYTL. This chain joins TRBV20-1 and TRBJ1-2; no definite D call. The V end lost 0 bases, the J end lost 7 bases, and 6 bases lay between the germline ends. The CDR3 has 11 residues. Germline CDR1 is DFQATT and CDR2 is SNEGSKA (reference sequence).

The sample holds many counts of this clonotype. The CDR3 sequence is CASSVGQAGELFF. CDR3 nucleotides: TGTGCCAGCAGCGTAGGCCAGGCCGGGGAGCTGTTTTTT. This chain joins TRBV9 and TRBJ2-2, with D hard to call. The germline gives CDR1 SGDLS, CDR2 YYNGEE. V shed 0 bases and J shed 6 bases, with 6 bases lying between them. The CDR3 totals 13 residues.

This clonotype showed up just once. The chain couples TRBV7-8 to TRBJ2-5; D is ambiguous. Trimming pared 3 bases from V and 3 bases from J, leaving 8 bases between. CDR1 and CDR2 from the germline V gene are SGHVS and FQNEAQ. This CDR3 region has 13 residues. DNA of the CDR3: TGTGCCAGCAGCTTCGGAGCGAAAGAGACCCAGTACTTC. Translated: CASSFGAKETQYF.

This clonotype was counted ten times or more. This chain's CDR3 is CSASRSSESRFV. The CDR3 DNA is TGCAGTGCTAGTAGGTCCTCCGAGAGTAGATTTGTC. This rearrangement joins TRBV20-1 to TRBJ2-7; no clear D. This CDR3 has 12 residues. Germline assignment: CDR1 DFQATT and CDR2 SNEGSKA (reference sequence).

This clonotype was recorded at least ten times. This chain connects TRBV2 to TRBJ2-6; D gene uncertain. The CDR3 contains 16 residues. The V gene's germline CDR1 is SNHLY and CDR2 FYNNEI. V was pared by 2 bases and J by 2 bases, with 10 bases between. The CDR3 protein is CASSETQNPGANVLTF. In DNA, the CDR3 is TGTGCCAGCAGTGAAACCCAGAATCCTGGGGCCAACGTCCTGACTTTC. Supplemented by reference TRBV2 and TRBJ2-6, the full variable domain reads EPEVTQTPSHQVTQMGQEVILRCVPISNHLYFYWYRQILGQKVEFLVSFYNNEISEKSEIFDDQFSVERPDGSNFTLKIRSTKLEDSAMYFCASSETQNPGANVLTFGAGSRLTVL.

The chain employs TRBV12-3 or TRBV12-4 and TRBJ1-5; the D gene is possibly TRBD1 (5 bases). The CDR3 length is 15 residues. V was trimmed by 7 bases and J by 2 bases, leaving 15 bases between them. The CDR3: CASTPGDVGNQPQHF. The CDR3 DNA follows: TGTGCCAGCACCCCTGGGGACGTCGGCAATCAGCCCCAGCATTTT.

By share, this clonotype ranks as medium-sized. Sequence at one end of the junction differs from germline and may be a read error. The chain links TRBV7-7 to TRBJ2-5; D not resolved. Germline V gene lookup returns CDR1 SSHAT and CDR2 FNYEAQ (reference sequence). The CDR3 is made up of 13 amino acids. The CDR3 is CASSLAAGETQYF. For the CDR3, the DNA is TGTGCTAGCAGCTTAGCAGCCGGAGAGACCCAGTACTTC.

This clonotype was seen ten or more times. V usage is TRBV19 and J usage is TRBJ2-7; D is perhaps TRBD1 or TRBD2 (5 bases each). The CDR3 contains 15 residues. Trimming removed 1 base from V and 1 base from J, with 11 bases in between. CDR1 LNHDA and CDR2 SQIVND come from the germline V gene (reference sequence). This CDR3 is CASSIVRDGSYEQYF. Here the CDR3 DNA reads TGTGCCAGTAGTATAGTCCGGGACGGATCCTACGAGCAGTACTTC. The complete variable domain, with remaining parts taken from reference TRBV19 and TRBJ2-7, reads DGGITQSPKYLFRKEGQNVTLSCEQNLNHDAMYWYRQDPGQGLRLIYYSQIVNDFQKGDIAEGYSVSREKKESFPLTVTSAQKNPTAFYLCASSIVRDGSYEQYFGPGTRLTVT.

The V and J genes are TRBV20-1 and TRBJ2-1, with 10 positions matching TRBD1. V shed 2 bases, J shed 4 bases, and the junction held 8 bases outside the gene matches. CDR1 and CDR2 from the germline V gene are DFQATT and SNEGSKA (reference sequence). This CDR3 has 16 amino acids. CDR3 in DNA: TGCAGTGCTAGAACTATGACAGGGGGCGTTTACAATGAGCAGTTCTTC. Encoded protein: CSARTMTGGVYNEQFF.

This clonotype was picked up many times. The chain couples TRBV7-3 to TRBJ2-6, with D possibly TRBD2 on 6 matching bases. Trimming left V 2 bases short and J 1 base short, with 15 bases between. In germline, CDR1 is SGHTA, CDR2 FQGTGA. The length of the CDR3 is 18 residues. The chain's CDR3 is CASSLFPTSMSGANVLTF. The CDR3 DNA is TGTGCCAGCAGCTTATTTCCGACTAGTATGTCTGGGGCCAACGTCCTGACTTTC.

The rearrangement joins TRBV7-3 to TRBJ1-2; D might be TRBD1 (6 bases). The V end lost 1 base, the J end lost 2 bases, and 14 bases lay between the germline ends. The CDR3 loop spans 16 amino acids. CDR1 SGHTA and CDR2 FQGTGA come from the germline V gene. Here the CDR3 DNA reads TGTGCCAGCAGCTTAAGAGGGGGGGATTTAAACTATGGCTACACCTTC. Protein sequence: CASSLRGGDLNYGYTF.

On this clonotype itself: One end of the junction fails to match germline, which may point to a read error. This chain links TRBV27 with TRBJ2-3; TRBD1 aligns across 8 bases. CDR1 MNHEY and CDR2 SMNVEV come from the germline V gene (reference sequence). The CDR3 is 12 residues long. The CDR3 DNA reads as TGTGCCAGCAGTTGGGACAGGTATACGCGGTATTTT. Translating it yields CASSWDRYTRYF.

By share of the sample, this clonotype is medium-sized. The chain couples TRBV25-1 to TRBJ2-1, with 12 bases identical to TRBD2. V gave up 4 bases and J gave up 2 bases; unmatched junction bases: 6. CDR1 is MGHDK and CDR2 is SYGVNS in the germline V gene. CDR3 length: 17 amino acids. In DNA form, the CDR3 reads TGTGCCAGCAGTGCCACTAGCGGGGGGCCCACCTACAATGAGCAGTTCTTC. Its protein product is CASSATSGGPTYNEQFF.